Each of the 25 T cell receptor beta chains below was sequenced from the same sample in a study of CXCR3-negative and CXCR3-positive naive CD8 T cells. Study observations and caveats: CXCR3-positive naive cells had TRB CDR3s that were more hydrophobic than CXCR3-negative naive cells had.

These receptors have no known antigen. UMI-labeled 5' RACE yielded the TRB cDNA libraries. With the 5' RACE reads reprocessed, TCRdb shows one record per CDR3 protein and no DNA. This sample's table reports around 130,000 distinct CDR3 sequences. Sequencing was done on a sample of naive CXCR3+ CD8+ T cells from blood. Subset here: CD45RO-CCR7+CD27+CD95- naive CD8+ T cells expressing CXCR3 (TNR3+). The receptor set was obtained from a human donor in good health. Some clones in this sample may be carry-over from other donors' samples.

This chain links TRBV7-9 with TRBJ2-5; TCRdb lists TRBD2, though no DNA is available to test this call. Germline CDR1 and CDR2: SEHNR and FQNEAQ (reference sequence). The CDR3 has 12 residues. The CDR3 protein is CASGGTLGTQYF.

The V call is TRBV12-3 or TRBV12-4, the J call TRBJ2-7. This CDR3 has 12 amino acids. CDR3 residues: CASSFAGSEQYF.

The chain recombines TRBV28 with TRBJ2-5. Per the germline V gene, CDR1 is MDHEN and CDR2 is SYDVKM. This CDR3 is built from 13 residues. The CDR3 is CASSLRIGETQYF.

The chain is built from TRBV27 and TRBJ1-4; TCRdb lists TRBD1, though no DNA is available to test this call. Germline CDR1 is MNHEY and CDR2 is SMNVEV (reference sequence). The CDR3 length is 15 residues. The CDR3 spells CASSFTTGDNEKLFF.

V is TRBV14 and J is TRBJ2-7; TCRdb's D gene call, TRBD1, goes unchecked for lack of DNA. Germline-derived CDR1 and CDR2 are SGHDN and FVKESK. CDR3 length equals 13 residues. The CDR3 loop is CASSQGGGNKQYF.

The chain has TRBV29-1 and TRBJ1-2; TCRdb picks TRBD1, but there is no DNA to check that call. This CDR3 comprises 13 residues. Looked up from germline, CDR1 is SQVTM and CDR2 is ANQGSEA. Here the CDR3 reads CSSLLEGGDGYTF.

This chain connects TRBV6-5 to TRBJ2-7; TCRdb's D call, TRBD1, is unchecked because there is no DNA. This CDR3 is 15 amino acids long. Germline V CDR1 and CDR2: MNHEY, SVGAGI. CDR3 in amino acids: CASSQGQGYSYEQYF.

This chain's CDR3 is CASSLGGSWVNEQFF. This sequence joins TRBV12-3 or TRBV12-4 and TRBJ2-1; TCRdb designates TRBD1, a call that cannot be tested without DNA. The CDR3 consists of 15 residues.

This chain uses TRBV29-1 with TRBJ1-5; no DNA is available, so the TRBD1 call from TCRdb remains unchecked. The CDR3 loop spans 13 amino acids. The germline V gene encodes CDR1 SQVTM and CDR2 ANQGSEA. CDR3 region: CSAATGLGQPQHF.

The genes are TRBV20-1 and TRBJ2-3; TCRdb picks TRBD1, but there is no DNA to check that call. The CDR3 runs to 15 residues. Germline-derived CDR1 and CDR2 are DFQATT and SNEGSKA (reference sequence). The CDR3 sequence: CSARISSGGTDTQYF.

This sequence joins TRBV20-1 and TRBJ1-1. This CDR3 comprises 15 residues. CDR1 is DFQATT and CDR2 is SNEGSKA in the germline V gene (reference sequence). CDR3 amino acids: CSAVAGGGLLAEAFF.

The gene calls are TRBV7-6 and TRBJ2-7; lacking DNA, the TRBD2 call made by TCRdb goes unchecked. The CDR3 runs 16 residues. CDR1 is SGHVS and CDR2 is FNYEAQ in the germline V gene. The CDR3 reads CASSPGAAGNRYEQYF.

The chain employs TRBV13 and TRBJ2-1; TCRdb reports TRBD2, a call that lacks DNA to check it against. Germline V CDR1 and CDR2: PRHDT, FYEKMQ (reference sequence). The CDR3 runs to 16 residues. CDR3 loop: CASSWGIAGIDNEQFF.

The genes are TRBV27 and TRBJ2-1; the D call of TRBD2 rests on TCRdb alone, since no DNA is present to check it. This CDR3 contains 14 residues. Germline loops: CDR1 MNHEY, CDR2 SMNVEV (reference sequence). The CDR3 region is CASSPAGFYNEQFF.

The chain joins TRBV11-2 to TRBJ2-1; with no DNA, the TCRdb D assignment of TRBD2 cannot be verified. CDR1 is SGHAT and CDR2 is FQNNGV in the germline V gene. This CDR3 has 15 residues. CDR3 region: CASSTYSWSANEQFF.

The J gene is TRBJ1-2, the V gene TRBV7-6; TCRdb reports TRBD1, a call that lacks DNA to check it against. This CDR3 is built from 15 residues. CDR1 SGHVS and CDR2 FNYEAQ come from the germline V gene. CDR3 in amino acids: CASSSTGGINDGYTF.

CDR3: CASSSGQGLLYGYTF. The genes are TRBV7-2 and TRBJ1-2; without DNA, the TCRdb call of TRBD1 cannot be checked. In germline, CDR1 is SGHTA, CDR2 FQGNSA. The CDR3 length is 15 residues.

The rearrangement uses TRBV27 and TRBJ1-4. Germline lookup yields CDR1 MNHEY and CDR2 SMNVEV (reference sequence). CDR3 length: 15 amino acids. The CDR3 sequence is CASSPGAGLNEKLFF.

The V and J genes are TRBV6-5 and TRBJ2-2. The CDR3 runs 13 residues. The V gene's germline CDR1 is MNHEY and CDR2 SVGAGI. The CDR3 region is CASSYSATGELFF.

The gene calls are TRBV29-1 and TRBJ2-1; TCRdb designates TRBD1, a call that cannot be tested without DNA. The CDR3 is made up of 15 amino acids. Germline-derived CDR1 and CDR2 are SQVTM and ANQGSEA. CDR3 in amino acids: CSVEDPQGEDNEQFF.

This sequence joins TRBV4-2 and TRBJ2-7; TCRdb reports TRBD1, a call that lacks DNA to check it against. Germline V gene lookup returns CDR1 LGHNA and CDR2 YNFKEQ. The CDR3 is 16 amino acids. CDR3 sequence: CASSQGDRGATYEQYF.

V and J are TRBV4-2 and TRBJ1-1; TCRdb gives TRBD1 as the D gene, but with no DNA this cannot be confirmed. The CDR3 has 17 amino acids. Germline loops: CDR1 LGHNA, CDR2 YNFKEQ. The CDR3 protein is CASSQDPTGGVNTEAFF.

CDR3 loop: CATSRDRKEYSNQPQHF. The chain carries TRBV15 and TRBJ1-5. The CDR3 spans 17 residues. Germline V CDR1 and CDR2: LNHNV, YYDKDF (reference sequence). The whole variable domain, filled in from reference TRBV15 and TRBJ1-5, reads DAMVIQNPRYQVTQFGKPVTLSCSQTLNHNVMYWYQQKSSQAPKLLFHYYDKDFNNEADTPDNFQSRRPNTSFCFLDIRSPGLGDTAMYLCATSRDRKEYSNQPQHFGDGTRLSIL.

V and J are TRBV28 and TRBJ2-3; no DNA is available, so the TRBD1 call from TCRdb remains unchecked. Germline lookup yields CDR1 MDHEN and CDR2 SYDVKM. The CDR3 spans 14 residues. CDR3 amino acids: CASSPYPAPDTQYF.

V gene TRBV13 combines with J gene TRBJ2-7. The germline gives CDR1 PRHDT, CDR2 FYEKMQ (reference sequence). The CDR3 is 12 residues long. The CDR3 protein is CASSLEQSEQYF.